These T cell receptor beta chains were read from a single sample in a study of glioma-infiltrating T cells after dendritic cell vaccination. Here immunoSEQ multiplex PCR was the method, and the copy in TCRdb shows in-frame clones only, minus some. Altogether over 70,000 clones are present, approximately 80% being singletons, with the ten largest covering about 2.1%. This material consisted of blood, taken before dendritic cell vaccination. The receptors were sampled from a human donor with glioblastoma. Both conserved end residues are part of each CDR3. The order of the fields is V gene, J gene, CDR3 length, D gene, clone size, CDR3 DNA, CDR3 protein. The D gene is left open where the match is weak. Only some rows state a clone size, as once, few, many or a class for expanded clones.

v_call: TRBV4-1
j_call: TRBJ1-5
cdr3_length: 18
d_call: -
clone_size: few
cdr3_nt: TGCGCCAGCAGCCAAGCCGGGGGGGGCCCCCAATTGGGTCAGCCCCAGCATTTT
cdr3_aa: CASSQAGGGPQLGQPQHF

v_call: TRBV9
j_call: TRBJ1-2
cdr3_length: 13
d_call: -
clone_size: -
cdr3_nt: TGTGCCAGCAGCGTAGGCGAAACCTATGGCTACACCTTC
cdr3_aa: CASSVGETYGYTF

v_call: TRBV28
j_call: TRBJ1-2
cdr3_length: 14
d_call: -
clone_size: -
cdr3_nt: TGTGCCAGCAGTTATGTGGAGAGGAGCTATGGCTACACCTTC
cdr3_aa: CASSYVERSYGYTF

v_call: TRBV6-5
j_call: TRBJ2-3
cdr3_length: 13
d_call: -
clone_size: -
cdr3_nt: TGTGCCAGCAGTCCTCACAGAACAGATACGCAGTATTTT
cdr3_aa: CASSPHRTDTQYF

v_call: TRBV6-5
j_call: TRBJ2-2
cdr3_length: 15
d_call: -
clone_size: -
cdr3_nt: TGTGCCAGCAGGCCCCGGGGGTTCGGCACCGGGGAGCTGTTTTTT
cdr3_aa: CASRPRGFGTGELFF

v_call: TRBV6-6
j_call: TRBJ2-3
cdr3_length: 15
d_call: TRBD1
clone_size: once
cdr3_nt: TGTGCCAGCAGTTACAAGGGGGCGCAAACAGATACGCAGTATTTT
cdr3_aa: CASSYKGAQTDTQYF

v_call: TRBV6-5
j_call: TRBJ2-5
cdr3_length: 15
d_call: -
clone_size: once
cdr3_nt: TGTGCCAGCAGTTACGGTCGGAGCGGCCAAGAGACCCAGTACTTC
cdr3_aa: CASSYGRSGQETQYF

v_call: TRBV27
j_call: TRBJ1-4
cdr3_length: 14
d_call: -
clone_size: few
cdr3_nt: TGTGCCAGCAGCAGGCCTGCAACTAATGAAAAACTGTTTTTT
cdr3_aa: CASSRPATNEKLFF

v_call: TRBV29-1
j_call: TRBJ1-2
cdr3_length: 12
d_call: -
clone_size: -
cdr3_nt: TGCAGCGTTGACCAGGGGAGCTATGGCTACACCTTC
cdr3_aa: CSVDQGSYGYTF

v_call: TRBV7-2
j_call: TRBJ1-2
cdr3_length: 13
d_call: -
clone_size: -
cdr3_nt: TGTGCCAGCAGCTTAGGATCTATCTATGGCTACACCTTC
cdr3_aa: CASSLGSIYGYTF

v_call: TRBV6-1
j_call: TRBJ2-3
cdr3_length: 14
d_call: -
clone_size: few
cdr3_nt: TGTGCCAGCAAAGACAGAGTAAGCACAGATACGCAGTATTTT
cdr3_aa: CASKDRVSTDTQYF

v_call: TRBV5-1
j_call: TRBJ1-1
cdr3_length: 17
d_call: -
clone_size: -
cdr3_nt: TGCGCCAGCAGCTTGACCAGAAGTGTGCGGGTGAACACTGAAGCTTTCTTT
cdr3_aa: CASSLTRSVRVNTEAFF

v_call: TRBV5-3
j_call: TRBJ2-7
cdr3_length: 16
d_call: TRBD2
clone_size: -
cdr3_nt: TGTGCCAGAAGCTGCCCGCCCTTTCGGGAGGCCTACGAGCAGTACTTC
cdr3_aa: CARSCPPFREAYEQYF

v_call: TRBV5-4
j_call: TRBJ2-1
cdr3_length: 15
d_call: -
clone_size: -
cdr3_nt: TGTGCCAGCAGCACTTCAGGAGGTCCCTACAATGAGCAGTTCTTC
cdr3_aa: CASSTSGGPYNEQFF

v_call: TRBV5-1
j_call: TRBJ2-1
cdr3_length: 16
d_call: -
clone_size: -
cdr3_nt: TGCGCCAGCAGCTTGGATCCTCACAGATCTTACAATGAGCAGTTCTTC
cdr3_aa: CASSLDPHRSYNEQFF

v_call: TRBV7-2
j_call: TRBJ2-3
cdr3_length: 14
d_call: -
clone_size: few
cdr3_nt: TGTGCCAGCAGCCAACCCAACTTCCCAGATACGCAGTATTTT
cdr3_aa: CASSQPNFPDTQYF

v_call: TRBV5-1
j_call: TRBJ1-4
cdr3_length: 17
d_call: TRBD1
clone_size: -
cdr3_nt: TGCGCCAGCAGCTCGGGCGGCAGGGGGCGAAGTGCTGAAAAACTGTTTTTT
cdr3_aa: CASSSGGRGRSAEKLFF

v_call: TRBV5-6
j_call: TRBJ1-4
cdr3_length: 13
d_call: TRBD1
clone_size: -
cdr3_nt: TGTGCCAGCAGTGGGACAGTAAATGAAAAACTGTTTTTT
cdr3_aa: CASSGTVNEKLFF

v_call: TRBV28
j_call: TRBJ1-5
cdr3_length: 14
d_call: -
clone_size: -
cdr3_nt: TGTGCCAGCAGTAAACAGGGTTTTGATCAGCCCCAGCATTTT
cdr3_aa: CASSKQGFDQPQHF

v_call: TRBV2
j_call: TRBJ1-4
cdr3_length: 14
d_call: -
clone_size: -
cdr3_nt: TGTGCCAGCAGTGAACAGGGTACTAATGAAAAACTGTTTTTT
cdr3_aa: CASSEQGTNEKLFF

v_call: TRBV7-3
j_call: TRBJ2-1
cdr3_length: 17
d_call: TRBD2
clone_size: few
cdr3_nt: TGTGCCAGCAGCTTAGTTGCTAGCGGAAGGGGACCCAATGAGCAGTTCTTC
cdr3_aa: CASSLVASGRGPNEQFF

v_call: TRBV4-2
j_call: TRBJ1-1
cdr3_length: 15
d_call: -
clone_size: few
cdr3_nt: TGTGCCAGCAGCCAAGAGCGGAAAATGAACACTGAAGCTTTCTTT
cdr3_aa: CASSQERKMNTEAFF

v_call: TRBV10-3
j_call: TRBJ2-3
cdr3_length: 16
d_call: -
clone_size: -
cdr3_nt: TGTGCCATCAGAGATGATCCGGGACAAGGAAGGGATACGCAGTATTTT
cdr3_aa: CAIRDDPGQGRDTQYF

v_call: TRBV7-8
j_call: TRBJ1-2
cdr3_length: 15
d_call: TRBD1
clone_size: -
cdr3_nt: TGTGCCAGCAGTCTTAAGACAGGGGACCCCTATGGCTACACCTTC
cdr3_aa: CASSLKTGDPYGYTF

v_call: TRBV6-5
j_call: TRBJ1-4
cdr3_length: 15
d_call: TRBD1
clone_size: few
cdr3_nt: TGTGCCAGCAGTTACAAGACAGGGACTAATGAAAAACTGTTTTTT
cdr3_aa: CASSYKTGTNEKLFF

v_call: TRBV19
j_call: TRBJ1-2
cdr3_length: 15
d_call: -
clone_size: -
cdr3_nt: TGTGCCAGTAGTATCCAGGGGTTTTCTAACTATGGCTACACCTTC
cdr3_aa: CASSIQGFSNYGYTF

v_call: TRBV6-1
j_call: TRBJ2-1
cdr3_length: 14
d_call: TRBD2
clone_size: -
cdr3_nt: TGTGCCAGCAGGGCCGGGGGGTACTACAATGAGCAGTTCTTC
cdr3_aa: CASRAGGYYNEQFF

v_call: TRBV5-1
j_call: TRBJ2-3
cdr3_length: 16
d_call: -
clone_size: few
cdr3_nt: TGCGCCAGCAGCTTTACAGGGATTCAGCAAAGAGATACGCAGTATTTT
cdr3_aa: CASSFTGIQQRDTQYF

v_call: TRBV5-1
j_call: TRBJ1-1
cdr3_length: 15
d_call: TRBD1
clone_size: -
cdr3_nt: TGCGCCAGCAGAATTGGGACAGGGGTAAAAACTGAAGCTTTCTTT
cdr3_aa: CASRIGTGVKTEAFF

v_call: TRBV19
j_call: TRBJ2-3
cdr3_length: 15
d_call: -
clone_size: once
cdr3_nt: TGTGCCAGTGCTACAGGTCTCTATCCCACAGATACGCAGTATTTT
cdr3_aa: CASATGLYPTDTQYF

v_call: TRBV11-2
j_call: TRBJ2-7
cdr3_length: 13
d_call: TRBD1
clone_size: -
cdr3_nt: TGTGCCAGCAGCTTACCTTCATCAGGGGGCAAATACTTC
cdr3_aa: CASSLPSSGGKYF

v_call: TRBV7-2
j_call: TRBJ2-5
cdr3_length: 16
d_call: TRBD1
clone_size: -
cdr3_nt: TGTGCCAGCAGCTTAAGACAGGGGCGCCGTCAAGAGACCCAGTACTTC
cdr3_aa: CASSLRQGRRQETQYF

v_call: TRBV7-9
j_call: TRBJ1-3
cdr3_length: 15
d_call: TRBD1
clone_size: -
cdr3_nt: TGTGCCAGCAGCCCGCCGACAGGGGTTGGAAACACCATATATTTT
cdr3_aa: CASSPPTGVGNTIYF

v_call: TRBV4-1
j_call: TRBJ2-5
cdr3_length: 17
d_call: TRBD2
clone_size: once
cdr3_nt: TGCGCCAGCAGCCAAGCCAGGACTAGCGGGATCCAAGAGACCCAGTACTTC
cdr3_aa: CASSQARTSGIQETQYF

v_call: TRBV7-2
j_call: TRBJ2-3
cdr3_length: 12
d_call: -
clone_size: -
cdr3_nt: TGTGCCAGCAACTCTCCCGCTTTTACGCAGTATTTT
cdr3_aa: CASNSPAFTQYF

v_call: TRBV2
j_call: TRBJ2-6
cdr3_length: 14
d_call: -
clone_size: -
cdr3_nt: TGTGCCAGCAGCCCCGGTGTTGGGGCCAACGTCCTGACTTTC
cdr3_aa: CASSPGVGANVLTF

v_call: TRBV13
j_call: TRBJ1-4
cdr3_length: 14
d_call: -
clone_size: few
cdr3_nt: TGTGCCAGCAGCTTAGGAGAGGGTGGTGAAAAACTGTTTTTT
cdr3_aa: CASSLGEGGEKLFF

v_call: TRBV14
j_call: TRBJ1-2
cdr3_length: 16
d_call: TRBD1
clone_size: -
cdr3_nt: TGTGCCAGCAGCTTCTTAACCGGGACAGGGAGCTATGGCTACACCTTC
cdr3_aa: CASSFLTGTGSYGYTF

v_call: TRBV9
j_call: TRBJ2-1
cdr3_length: 20
d_call: TRBD2
clone_size: -
cdr3_nt: TGTGCCAGCAGCGCACCGCCCAGGGGGACTAGCGGGAGATCCTACAATGAGCAGTTCTTC
cdr3_aa: CASSAPPRGTSGRSYNEQFF

v_call: TRBV28
j_call: TRBJ1-5
cdr3_length: 11
d_call: -
clone_size: -
cdr3_nt: TGTGCCAGCAGTTTATCCCGGGGCCAGCATTTT
cdr3_aa: CASSLSRGQHF

v_call: TRBV27
j_call: TRBJ1-4
cdr3_length: 14
d_call: -
clone_size: -
cdr3_nt: TGTGCCAGCAACCTTCAGGGAGGGGGTGAAAAACTGTTTTTT
cdr3_aa: CASNLQGGGEKLFF

v_call: TRBV5-5
j_call: TRBJ2-1
cdr3_length: 19
d_call: TRBD2
clone_size: few
cdr3_nt: TGTGCCAGCAGCTTGGTAGGGACTAGCGGCTTAAGCTCCTACAATGAGCAGTTCTTC
cdr3_aa: CASSLVGTSGLSSYNEQFF

v_call: TRBV2
j_call: TRBJ2-7
cdr3_length: 14
d_call: TRBD1
clone_size: -
cdr3_nt: TGTGCCAGCAGTGGGCAGGGGGCTCTCTACGAGCAGTACTTC
cdr3_aa: CASSGQGALYEQYF

v_call: TRBV7-9
j_call: TRBJ1-2
cdr3_length: 14
d_call: -
clone_size: -
cdr3_nt: TGTGCCAGCAGCCATTATGCGGAGGGAAGTGGCTACACCTTC
cdr3_aa: CASSHYAEGSGYTF

v_call: TRBV9
j_call: TRBJ2-5
cdr3_length: 16
d_call: TRBD2
clone_size: -
cdr3_nt: TGTGCCAGCAGCCCACTAGCGGGAGGGTATAAAGAGACCCAGTACTTC
cdr3_aa: CASSPLAGGYKETQYF

v_call: TRBV21-1
j_call: TRBJ1-4
cdr3_length: 11
d_call: -
clone_size: few
cdr3_nt: TGTGCCTTCTACAGGGATGAAAAACTGTTTTTT
cdr3_aa: CAFYRDEKLFF

v_call: TRBV5-6
j_call: TRBJ1-2
cdr3_length: 14
d_call: TRBD1
clone_size: -
cdr3_nt: TGTGCCAGCAGCTTGACAGGGGAATCGCATGGCTACACCTTC
cdr3_aa: CASSLTGESHGYTF

v_call: TRBV11-2
j_call: TRBJ2-2
cdr3_length: 14
d_call: TRBD1
clone_size: once
cdr3_nt: TGTGCCAGCATCAGGACAGGGCGGCCCGGGGAGCTGTTTTTT
cdr3_aa: CASIRTGRPGELFF

v_call: TRBV19
j_call: TRBJ1-4
cdr3_length: 15
d_call: -
clone_size: -
cdr3_nt: TGTGCCAGTAGTATCCGGGGAGGGGTTAATGAAAAACTGTTTTTT
cdr3_aa: CASSIRGGVNEKLFF

v_call: TRBV27
j_call: TRBJ1-1
cdr3_length: 18
d_call: -
clone_size: -
cdr3_nt: TGTGCCAGCAGTTTCTGGACAGCGACGGCAAACCTGAACACTGAAGCTTTCTTT
cdr3_aa: CASSFWTATANLNTEAFF

v_call: TRBV19
j_call: TRBJ2-7
cdr3_length: 15
d_call: -
clone_size: once
cdr3_nt: TGTGCCAGTAAAATTCGCCCGTGGGGGGGCGACGAGCAGTACTTC
cdr3_aa: CASKIRPWGGDEQYF

v_call: TRBV6-6
j_call: TRBJ1-1
cdr3_length: 14
d_call: TRBD1
clone_size: -
cdr3_nt: TGTGCCAGCAGTTTCACAGGGGAGAACACTGAAGCTTTCTTT
cdr3_aa: CASSFTGENTEAFF